This TCR beta chain was recorded in a study of blood T cell repertoires in COVID-19. The CDR3 is made up of 11 amino acids. From germline, CDR1 is SQVTM and CDR2 ANQGSEA. The V and J ends lost 7 bases and 3 bases respectively, with 9 bases between them. In the study's own analysis: Amplification with reference gene primers provided the estimates of nucleated cell counts. Method: immunoSEQ multiplex PCR; TCRdb's copy keeps in-frame clones and lacks some. The D gene and trimming were derived from the DNA, and the V and J assignments and clone size from that table. The data hold 280,000 or so clones, with less than 85% observed a single time.

The material sequenced was PBMCs or T cells enriched from blood (not recorded which). The clonotype originates from a woman between 45 and 60 years old who had recovered from COVID-19. This chain connects TRBV29-1 to TRBJ1-1; D call uncertain. The CDR3 sequence: CSAPRDTEAFF. The DNA of the CDR3 is TGCAGCGCCCCTCGGGACACTGAAGCTTTCTTT.